Sequencing of this TCR beta chain was carried out in a study of response to subunit inactivated influenza vaccine. This clonotype has more than one count but fewer than ten. Its antigen is currently unknown. The CDR3 runs to 18 residues. Germline V gives CDR1 KGHDR, CDR2 SFDVKD. J gave up 3 bases and V 3 bases, and 12 bases lay outside the gene matches. Findings and limits, study-wide: Few new T cells, the authors suggested, are recruited by each seasonal influenza vaccination.

MiXCR, run by TCRdb on the RT-PCR reads, gives a single entry per CDR3 protein. The table shows approximately 480,000 distinct CDR3 sequences, with roughly 11% occurring only once. This rearrangement joins TRBV24-1 to TRBJ2-3; 9 nucleotides line up with TRBD1. This material consisted of PBMCs from blood, taken around seven weeks after vaccination. This TCR derives from a man over 45 who received an inactivated influenza vaccine. The chain's CDR3 is CATSDPTPTGGLTDTQYF. CDR3 nucleotides: TGTGCCACCAGTGATCCCACCCCGACAGGGGGGTTAACAGATACGCAGTATTTT.